This T cell receptor (beta chain) was sequenced for a study of OX40 agonist ivuxolimab in advanced cancers. Study-level background: A mean age of roughly 60 years, range roughly 23 to 85, was recorded, and 70% to 85% were male. There were three patients with partial responses, one having hepatocellular carcinoma and two cutaneous melanoma. 30% to 40% of patients had received prior checkpoint inhibitor therapy.

The CDR3 extends over 15 amino acids. V was shortened by 4 bases and J by 3 bases, with 12 bases between the two germline ends. The germline CDR1 and CDR2 sequences are LGHNA and YNFKEQ. Data came from immunoSEQ multiplex PCR; TCRdb stores just in-frame clones and leaves some out. The sample has 66,000 or so clones; more than 65% are singletons. Notes on the study in general: Clonal expansion was seen in CD4+ and CD8+ blood T cells by week 6 at 0.1 to 3.0 mg/kg.

As for this clone: The antigen remains undetermined.

This material consisted of CD4+ or CD8+ T cells sorted from blood, taken in a trial of the OX40 agonist ivuxolimab. The gene calls are TRBV4-2 and TRBJ2-2; maybe TRBD2 (6 bases). The receptor was derived from an adult with an advanced solid tumor such as melanoma, head and neck, liver or kidney cancer. The CDR3 is CASSPWVADTGELFF. For the CDR3, the DNA is TGTGCCAGCAGCCCCTGGGTAGCGGACACCGGGGAGCTGTTTTTT.